These 29 T cell receptor beta chains share one sample of origin, sequenced in a study of PD-L1 blockade in urothelial cancer. Sequenced by immunoSEQ multiplex PCR; TCRdb stores in-frame clones only, minus some. Of around 71,000 clones in the sample, around 81% are singletons; the top ten hold about 6.7%. The time point: pretreatment peripheral blood. This sample comprised PBMCs, obtained around atezolizumab (anti-PD-L1) treatment. All receptors derive from a man in his forties with urothelial cancer.

CDR3 amino acids: CASSRPGLAGGEQYF. Written as DNA, the CDR3 is TGTGCCAGCAGTCGTCCGGGACTAGCGGGAGGGGAGCAGTACTTC. The chain is built from TRBV28 and TRBJ2-7; 16 positions agree with TRBD2. The germline V gene encodes CDR1 MDHEN and CDR2 SYDVKM. The CDR3 is made up of 15 amino acids. Trimming cost V 5 bases and J 7 bases; bases outside gene matches: 5. The full variable domain, in which reference TRBV28 and TRBJ2-7 provide the parts outside the CDR3, is DVKVTQSSRYLVKRTGEKVFLECVQDMDHENMFWYRQDPGLGLRLIYFSYDVKMKEKGDIPEGYSVSREKKERFSLILESASTNQTSMYLCASSRPGLAGGEQYFGPGTRLTVT.

J is TRBJ2-7 and V is TRBV9, with D tentatively TRBD1 (5 bases). Germline loops: CDR1 SGDLS, CDR2 YYNGEE. CDR3 size: 14 residues. Trimming pared 4 bases from V and 2 bases from J, leaving 13 bases between. The chain's CDR3 is CASSPRDGPYEQYF. The CDR3 bases are TGTGCCAGCAGCCCCAGGGATGGGCCCTACGAGCAGTACTTC.

The chain is built from TRBV28 and TRBJ2-2; D might be TRBD2 (6 bases). Trimming took off 5 bases at V and 10 bases at J, with 23 bases between the two ends. The CDR3 contains 16 residues. Germline V gives CDR1 MDHEN, CDR2 SYDVKM. CDR3 residues: CASSPSLTSLGLELFF. CDR3 coding DNA: TGTGCCAGCAGTCCCTCCTTGACTAGTTTAGGTTTGGAGCTGTTTTTT.

The V and J genes are TRBV4-2 and TRBJ2-1; 9 bases are shared with TRBD1. CDR1 LGHNA and CDR2 YNFKEQ come from the germline V gene. V gave up 1 base and J gave up 10 bases; unmatched junction bases: 8. The CDR3 length is 15 residues. As DNA, the CDR3 is TGTGCCAGCAGCCAAGCCCGACAGGGGGACCTGGAGCAGTTCTTC. Its protein product is CASSQARQGDLEQFF.

The chain uses TRBV7-8 and TRBJ2-7; 7 bases map to TRBD1. Germline trimming cut 5 bases from V and 2 bases from J; bases unmatched to any gene: 12. The germline CDR1 and CDR2 sequences are SGHVS and FQNEAQ. The CDR3 sequence is 16 residues long. The CDR3 reads CASSDNPRDRAYEQYF. DNA of the CDR3: TGTGCCAGCAGCGACAACCCCCGGGACAGAGCCTACGAGCAGTACTTC.

The chain joins TRBV28 to TRBJ1-1; 9 bases map to TRBD1. The CDR3 is 17 residues long. Germline V gene sequence: CDR1 MDHEN, CDR2 SYDVKM. The V and J ends lost 1 base and 1 base, in that order; junction bases with no gene match: 7. The CDR3 nucleotides read TGTGCCAGCAGTTTATCAGGGACAGGGATACGGAACACTGAAGCTTTCTTT. It yields the protein CASSLSGTGIRNTEAFF.

The chain joins TRBV11-1 to TRBJ1-2, with 10 bases matching TRBD1. The CDR3 spans 14 residues. With V trimmed by 5 bases and J by 8 bases, 8 bases remained unmatched. From germline, CDR1 is SGHAT and CDR2 FQDESV (reference sequence). CDR3 nucleotide sequence: TGTGCCAGCAGCCACCGACAGGGGGCGGAAGGCTACACCTTC. Protein product: CASSHRQGAEGYTF.

This chain joins TRBV30 and TRBJ2-3, with TRBD2 identical over 7 bases. CDR3 length equals 15 residues. The germline CDR1 and CDR2 sequences are GTSNPN and SVGIG (reference sequence). J was trimmed by 0 bases and V by 2 bases; bases with no gene match: 5. CDR3 in amino acids: CAWSPGLLSTDTQYF. The CDR3, as DNA: TGTGCCTGGAGTCCGGGACTACTGAGCACAGATACGCAGTATTTT.

This clone was seen more than once but under ten times. The V and J genes are TRBV10-1 and TRBJ2-1; possible D gene TRBD2, 5 bases. Trimming pared 6 bases from V and 13 bases from J, leaving 22 bases between. Germline assignment: CDR1 WNHNN and CDR2 SYGVQD (reference sequence). The length of the CDR3 is 14 residues. The CDR3 reads CASSHSDTGLGQFF. The CDR3 region has the DNA TGCGCCAGCAGCCATTCCGACACCGGACTGGGCCAGTTCTTC.

The chain combines TRBV9 with TRBJ2-1, with 7 bases lining up with TRBD2. Trimming removed 0 bases from V and 8 bases from J; junction bases left unmatched: 8. CDR1 and CDR2 from the germline V gene are SGDLS and YYNGEE. CDR3 length equals 15 residues. CDR3 region: CASSVGPGGGYEQFF. The CDR3 bases are TGTGCCAGCAGCGTAGGACCGGGAGGCGGCTATGAGCAGTTCTTC.

The rearrangement joins TRBV4-1 to TRBJ2-3, with 9 bases matching TRBD2. CDR1 is MGHRA and CDR2 is YSYEKL in the germline V gene. This CDR3 is built from 18 residues. Trimming removed 5 bases from V and 2 bases from J; junction bases left unmatched: 14. Here the CDR3 reads CASSSQPSLAGLTDTQYF. CDR3 in DNA: TGCGCCAGCAGCTCCCAGCCCTCGCTAGCGGGACTCACAGATACGCAGTATTTT.

The CDR3: CASVGNGHSTDTQYF. CDR3 nucleotide sequence: TGTGCCAGCGTGGGGAACGGACATAGCACAGATACGCAGTATTTT. The chain uses TRBV2 and TRBJ2-3; weak D call: TRBD1 (5 bases). CDR1 is SNHLY, CDR2 FYNNEI, per germline. The CDR3 runs to 15 residues. Trimming took off 8 bases at V and 0 bases at J, with 15 bases between the two ends.

The CDR3 region is CASSLEGSSTGELFF. DNA for the CDR3: TGTGCCAGCAGCTTAGAAGGTAGCAGCACCGGGGAGCTGTTTTTT. The genes are TRBV7-9 and TRBJ2-2; D gene ambiguous. The germline gives CDR1 SEHNR, CDR2 FQNEAQ (reference sequence). Trimming pared 1 base from V and 4 bases from J, leaving 10 bases between. The CDR3 loop spans 15 amino acids.

This rearrangement joins TRBV28 to TRBJ1-2; D may be TRBD1 (6 bases). This CDR3 spans 15 amino acids. The germline CDR1 and CDR2 sequences are MDHEN and SYDVKM. The V and J ends lost 3 bases and 2 bases respectively, with 13 bases between them. The DNA for the CDR3 is TGTGCCAGCAGTTTCTACCCAGGGGAAAACTATGGCTACACCTTC. Encoded protein: CASSFYPGENYGYTF.

This clone was detected a few times. The gene calls are TRBV30 and TRBJ2-1; D gene unclear. The CDR3 is 13 amino acids. The V and J ends lost 5 bases and 4 bases respectively, with 12 bases between them. Germline loops: CDR1 GTSNPN, CDR2 SVGIG (reference sequence). This chain's CDR3 is CAWSTERYNEQFF. Here the CDR3 DNA reads TGTGCCTGGTCGACTGAAAGGTACAATGAGCAGTTCTTC.

For the CDR3, the DNA is TGTGCCAGCAGCTTGGGGCCGGGGATGAACACTGAAGCTTTCTTT. Translating it yields CASSLGPGMNTEAFF. The V call is TRBV5-5, the J call TRBJ1-1, with unresolved D. V lost 0 bases and J lost 0, with 9 bases in between. This CDR3 comprises 15 residues. CDR1 and CDR2 (germline): SGHKS, YYEKEE (reference sequence).

This chain joins TRBV9 and TRBJ2-3; D might be TRBD2 (5 bases). Trimming took 3 bases from V and 5 from J, leaving 16 bases between them. The V gene's germline CDR1 is SGDLS and CDR2 YYNGEE. This CDR3 spans 15 amino acids. The CDR3 DNA sequence: TGTGCCAGCAGCGAGACCCCCACTAGTCGAGATACGCAGTATTTT. Protein product: CASSETPTSRDTQYF.

V and J are TRBV30 and TRBJ2-7; possible D gene TRBD2, 5 bases. CDR1 is GTSNPN, CDR2 SVGIG, per germline (reference sequence). Between the trimmed V and J ends, which lost 3 bases and 6 bases, there was a span of 9 bases. This CDR3 spans 11 amino acids. CDR3 nucleotide sequence: TGTGCCTGGAGACGGGGTGTCGAGCAGTACTTC. Its protein is CAWRRGVEQYF.

The genes are TRBV27 and TRBJ1-5; no firm D call. Trimming removed 5 bases from V and 4 bases from J, with 6 bases in between. This CDR3 comprises 12 residues. The germline V gene encodes CDR1 MNHEY and CDR2 SMNVEV (reference sequence). DNA for the CDR3: TGTGCCAGCAGTCCTCGTAATCAGCCCCAGCATTTT. Its translation is CASSPRNQPQHF.

A single count supports this clone. The J gene is TRBJ1-2, the V gene TRBV28; 7 bases fit TRBD1. J lost 0 bases, V lost 5 bases, and 6 bases had no gene match. This CDR3 has 15 residues. Germline V gene data show CDR1 as MDHEN and CDR2 as SYDVKM. CDR3 bases: TGTGCCAGCAGTGACCGACAGGGAGCTAACTATGGCTACACCTTC. Its protein product is CASSDRQGANYGYTF.

The chain combines TRBV10-3 with TRBJ2-7, with TRBD1 matching 10 bases. The CDR3 is made up of 16 amino acids. V trimming: 6 bases; J trimming: 4 bases; junction bases outside the gene matches: 12. Germline CDR1 ENHRY, CDR2 SYGVKD. CDR3 protein: CAISESLGTGDYEQYF. CDR3 DNA: TGTGCCATCAGCGAAAGTTTAGGGACAGGGGATTACGAGCAGTACTTC.

CDR3 coding DNA: TGTGCCAGCAGCTTGGCCTCCTCAGGGGCTTGGGATGGCTACACCTTC. Its translation: CASSLASSGAWDGYTF. This sequence joins TRBV5-6 and TRBJ1-2; D perhaps matches TRBD1 (6 bases). The V and J ends lost 0 bases and 6 bases respectively, with 18 bases between them. The CDR3 sequence is 16 residues long. Germline CDR1 reads SGHDT; CDR2 reads YYEEEE.

The chain links TRBV5-1 to TRBJ2-3; 7 bases match TRBD1. The J segment lost 1 base and the V segment lost 0 bases, leaving 2 bases of the junction unmatched. The CDR3 covers 15 residues. In germline, CDR1 is SGHRS, CDR2 YFSETQ. CDR3 amino acids: CASSLGQGRTDTQYF. As DNA, the CDR3 is TGCGCCAGCAGCTTGGGACAGGGACGCACAGATACGCAGTATTTT. Variable domain in full (rest from reference TRBV5-1 and TRBJ2-3): KAGVTQTPRYLIKTRGQQVTLSCSPISGHRSVSWYQQTPGQGLQFLFEYFSETQRNKGNFPGRFSGRQFSNSRSEMNVSTLELGDSALYLCASSLGQGRTDTQYFGPGTRLTVL.

This chain connects TRBV11-2 to TRBJ2-1; 9 positions match TRBD2. J was trimmed by 7 bases and V by 1 base; bases with no gene match: 5. Germline V gives CDR1 SGHAT, CDR2 FQNNGV. This CDR3 spans 15 amino acids. CDR3 in amino acids: CASSLAGTSSNEQFF. The CDR3 region has the DNA TGTGCCAGCAGCTTAGCCGGGACTAGCTCGAATGAGCAGTTCTTC.

This chain links TRBV7-9 with TRBJ2-1; D possibly corresponds to TRBD1 (7 bases). CDR1 and CDR2 from the germline V gene are SEHNR and FQNEAQ (reference sequence). V dropped 3 bases and J dropped 8 bases, with 14 bases sitting between them. CDR3 length: 14 amino acids. The CDR3 DNA follows: TGTGCCAGCAGCTTCTTCAGGGGGGAGGATGAGCAGTTCTTC. It encodes CASSFFRGEDEQFF.

V and J are TRBV6-5 and TRBJ2-7, with 10 positions matching TRBD1. Trimming took 9 bases from V and 4 from J; bases not matched to a gene: 6. Germline V gives CDR1 MNHEY, CDR2 SVGAGI. CDR3 length: 13 amino acids. CDR3 amino acids: CASRQGAGYEQYF. The DNA for the CDR3 is TGTGCCAGTCGACAGGGGGCGGGGTACGAGCAGTACTTC.

The chain uses TRBV28 and TRBJ1-2; 9 nucleotides match TRBD1. Germline CDR1 and CDR2: MDHEN and SYDVKM. The J segment lost 5 bases and the V segment lost 4 bases, leaving 11 bases of the junction unmatched. This CDR3 comprises 16 residues. CDR3 protein: CASSSPSTGGKYGYTF. DNA of the CDR3: TGTGCCAGCAGTTCTCCTTCAACAGGGGGCAAGTATGGCTACACCTTC.

This chain joins TRBV27 and TRBJ1-6, with a weak D call TRBD1 (6 bases). Germline V gene sequence: CDR1 MNHEY, CDR2 SMNVEV (reference sequence). Trimming took 5 bases from V and 4 from J, leaving 18 bases between them. The CDR3 is made up of 17 amino acids. The CDR3 DNA sequence: TGTGCCAGCAGTATAACCCCGGGACACGGATATAATTCACCCCTCCACTTT. It is translated as CASSITPGHGYNSPLHF.

The rearrangement uses TRBV9 and TRBJ2-7, with 11 bases identical to TRBD2. This CDR3 region has 15 residues. Germline V gene data show CDR1 as SGDLS and CDR2 as YYNGEE. Unmatched junction bases numbered 8, after V lost 4 bases and J lost 5 bases. The CDR3 spells CASSSRTSGPDEQYF. As DNA, the CDR3 is TGTGCCAGCAGCTCACGGACTAGCGGGCCTGACGAGCAGTACTTC.